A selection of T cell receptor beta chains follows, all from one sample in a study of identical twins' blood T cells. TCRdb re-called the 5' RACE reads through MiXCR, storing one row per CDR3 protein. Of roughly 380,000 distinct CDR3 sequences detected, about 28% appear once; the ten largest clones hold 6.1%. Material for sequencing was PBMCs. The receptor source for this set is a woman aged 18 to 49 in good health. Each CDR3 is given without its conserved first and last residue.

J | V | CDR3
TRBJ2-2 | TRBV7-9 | ASSSPEGIAVYTGELF
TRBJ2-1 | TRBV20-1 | SASASGVGLSYNEQF
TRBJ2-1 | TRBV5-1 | ASGAGGQYNEQF
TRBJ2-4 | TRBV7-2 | ASSLSRIKNIQY
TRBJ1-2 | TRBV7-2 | ASSPRDRVFYGYT
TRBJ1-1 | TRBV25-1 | ASVLPGTGGTEAF
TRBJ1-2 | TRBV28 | ASRSTGLDGYT
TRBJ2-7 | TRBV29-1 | SVGRALEEQY
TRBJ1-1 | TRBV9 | ASSAVGGAGASEAF
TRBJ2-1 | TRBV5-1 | ASSWTSGNHEQF
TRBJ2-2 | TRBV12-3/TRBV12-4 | ASSLAQSTGELF
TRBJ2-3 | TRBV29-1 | SAEAGTDTQY
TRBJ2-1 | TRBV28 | ASSLTSGGSSNEQF
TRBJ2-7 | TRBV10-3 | ASSREGTGNYEQY
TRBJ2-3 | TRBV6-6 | ASTPESTDTQY
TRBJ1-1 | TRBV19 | ASSIPGVGTEAF
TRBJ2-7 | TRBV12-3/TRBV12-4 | ASSLGGVLYEQY
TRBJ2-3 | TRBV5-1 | ASRLQTGLLITDTQY
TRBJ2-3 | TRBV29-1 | SVVESTDTQY
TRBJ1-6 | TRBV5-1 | ASSLGQGLINSPLH
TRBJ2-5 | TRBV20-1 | SARAQSLLETQY
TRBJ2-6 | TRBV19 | ATLGPSSGANVLT
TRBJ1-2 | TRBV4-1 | ASSLQQGPYGYT
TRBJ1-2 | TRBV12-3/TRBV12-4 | ASSSMGRNYGYT
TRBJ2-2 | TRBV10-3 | AINPEGGLTGELF
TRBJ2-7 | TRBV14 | ASSHTGILSYEQY
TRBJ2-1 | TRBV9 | ASSVGGETYNEQF
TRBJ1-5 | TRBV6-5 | ASSYSKVRGGSNQPQH
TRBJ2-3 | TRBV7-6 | ASSSPGVSDTQY
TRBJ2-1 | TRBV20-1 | SASHEQF
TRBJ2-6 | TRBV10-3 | AISESPDSGREGSGANVLT
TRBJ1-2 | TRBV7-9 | ASSSGRVLAYGYT
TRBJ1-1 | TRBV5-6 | ASSAGQLMNTEAF
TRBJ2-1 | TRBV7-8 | ASSFLRGSSYNEQF
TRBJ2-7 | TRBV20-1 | GARDIRARNIGNEQY
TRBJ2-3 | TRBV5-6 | ASSSDPVTDTQY
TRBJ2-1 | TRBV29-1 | SVTGLATYNEQF
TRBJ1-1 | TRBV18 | ASSQGQRLEAF